The sample holds many counts of the clone carrying this T cell receptor beta chain. As yet, its antigen is unknown. The entry originates in a study of T-cell reconstitution after alpha-beta-depleted transplantation in children. Study-level results: Newly generated T cells supplied most T-cell counts and diversity one year post-transplant. It was reported that alpha-beta T cells came from several hundred expanded graft clones (about two months after transplant). Surviving recipient T cells and thymic progenitors underlay high day-60 TCRbeta diversity in some patients.

Germline lookup yields CDR1 SQVTM and CDR2 ANQGSEA. After removal of 4 bases from V and 4 bases from J, the junction contained 10 bases not matched to a gene. This CDR3 is 15 amino acids long. This sample's TCRbeta library carried unique molecular identifier barcodes. TCRdb independently ran MiXCR on the PCR reads; one entry per CDR3 protein. The sample contains 400,000 to 550,000 distinct CDR3 sequences, over 9.5% of which appear only once. This chain connects TRBV29-1 to TRBJ2-1, with TRBD1 identical over 7 bases. The sample consisted of PBMCs, taken before TCRalphabeta/CD19-depleted stem cell transplant. This clonotype originated in a child aged 2 to 10 with inherited bone marrow failure, due to receive a stem cell transplant. CDR3: CSVVETGSKYNEQFF. The CDR3 DNA follows: TGCAGCGTTGTAGAGACAGGGTCTAAATACAATGAGCAGTTCTTC.